This TCR beta chain was sequenced in a study of regulatory T cells in long-lasting Graves disease. The CDR3 runs to 11 residues. Trimming removed 3 bases from V and 6 bases from J, with 8 bases in between. CDR1 and CDR2 from the germline V gene are SQVTM and ANQGSEA. Time point of the sample: newly diagnosed GD, antithyroid drugs for less than 3 months. PBMCs were the source of the RNA used for TCR sequencing. This clonotype was detected only a few times. Building the TCR beta libraries relied on iRepertoire HTBI primers, and CDR3 regions underwent Arm-PCR. TCRdb reanalysed the multiplex PCR reads using MiXCR and keeps one entry per CDR3 protein. The sample has some 340,000 distinct CDR3 sequences; 12% are singletons. This sample was shared with a second study, whose subject was T cells in Graves' hyperthyroidism and ophthalmopathy. This second study says: Researchers defined stable Graves' hyperthyroidism as no ophthalmopathy progression within 18 months. These patients, aged 18 to 65, had recently diagnosed hyperthyroidism lasting under 2 months. The HTBI primer set was used in a first-round RT-PCR of the TCR CDR3.

The chain carries TRBV29-1 and TRBJ1-1; possibly TRBD1 for D (5 bases). The sequencing used peripheral blood mononuclear cells (PBMCs), collected at new diagnosis, from a patient treated with antithyroid drugs. The source of this sequence is a woman aged 18 to 35 with Graves disease. CDR3 in amino acids: CSVDGGPEAFF. The CDR3 nucleotides read TGCAGCGTTGATGGGGGACCTGAAGCTTTCTTT.